Listed below are T cell receptor beta chains from one sample, sequenced in a study of CD8 T cells in ankylosing spondylitis. TCRdb re-derived calls from the 5' RACE reads in MiXCR, one entry per CDR3 protein. The data contain 100,000 to 150,000 distinct CDR3 sequences, around 9.7% of them seen just once; the ten biggest clones take up more than 3%. Sequenced: blood, either unsorted or a sorted T cell fraction (not recorded which). The source of these receptors is a male donor with ankylosing spondylitis or in good health (not recorded which). Both conserved end residues are part of each CDR3.

v_call cdr3_aa
TRBV12-3/TRBV12-4 CASSLVPSTSRRTDTQYF
TRBV7-2 CASSPDRLVPETQYF
TRBV20-1 CSARQGYSPLHF
TRBV5-1 CASSPSRRDTQYF
TRBV19 CASSINQGLGNEQFF
TRBV7-2 CASSLGGGSSYEQYF
TRBV12-3/TRBV12-4 CASTFGGGNTEAFF
TRBV7-2 CASGTGGTSYEQYF
TRBV6-2/TRBV6-3 CASSYLQGVNQPQHF
TRBV7-2 CASSLGQGLRTDTQYF
TRBV14 CASSPWAAYEQYF
TRBV7-8 CASSLARAGGSRKNIQYF
TRBV12-3/TRBV12-4 CASSLLPAPAVTQYF
TRBV15 CATSKPGQGYNEQFF
TRBV20-1 CCARDPGRGTGELFF
TRBV27 CASSLFSGSSYEQYF
TRBV28 CASSPTSGSGAKNIQYF
TRBV7-2 CASSLKPGLASTDTQYF
TRBV30 CACMPGAYEQYF
TRBV12-3/TRBV12-4 CASSIGQGRGNIQYF
TRBV7-2 CASSPAMSGGELSF
TRBV29-1 CSGNPGQGANEQFF
TRBV7-8 CASSPHSGRDTGELFF
TRBV3-1 CASSQEFGRSNTGELFF
TRBV6-5 CASSYRDPSSYEQYF
TRBV12-3/TRBV12-4 CASSWGAGTDTQYF
TRBV11-1 CASSLVLYPYEQYF
TRBV20-1 CSALAGGAYEQYF
TRBV12-3/TRBV12-4 CASRNRVVAGYTF
TRBV3-1 CASSQDEVPTIYEQYF
TRBV2 CASSEAEGLPIYNEQFF
TRBV10-3 CAIGEGEKLFF
TRBV29-1 CSAKGQHKNTEAFF
TRBV12-3/TRBV12-4 CASSSSSAVTYEQYF
TRBV10-3 CAISDRSDSPLHF
TRBV29-1 CSVRSSTDTQYF
TRBV7-2 CASSLVGTRNIQYF
TRBV5-1 CASSLALAGGVYEQFF
TRBV19 CASSIMGPGTEAFF
TRBV15 CATGPGAILAGGYNEQFF
TRBV14 CASSHLASGRTYNEQFF
TRBV29-1 CSVNRGTANYGYTF
TRBV24-1 CATSDLGSFGTDTQYF
TRBV28 CASSRPVPGRGEQYF
TRBV21-1 CASRPRAPRFSYEQYF
TRBV5-1 CASSLGYKGATDTQYF